A selection of T cell receptor beta chains follows, all from one sample in a study of cytomegalovirus exposure and HLA in healthy donors. The method was immunoSEQ multiplex PCR; TCRdb's version includes in-frame clones alone and lacks a portion of them. The sample has roughly 150,000 clones, about three quarters seen once. Sequencing was carried out using PBMCs. Receptor source: a man in his thirties or forties in good health and CMV-seropositive. The CDR3 runs from the conserved cysteine through the conserved F or W. A D gene is named only where the DNA matches it firmly.

j_gene: TRBJ2-1
v_gene: TRBV6-4
d_gene: .
CDR3aa: CASSVETEDNEQFF

j_gene: TRBJ2-1
v_gene: TRBV2
d_gene: TRBD2
CDR3aa: CASWGEASGYNEQFF

j_gene: TRBJ2-5
v_gene: TRBV5-1
d_gene: .
CDR3aa: CASSFGQLDYQETQYF

j_gene: TRBJ2-7
v_gene: TRBV28
d_gene: TRBD2
CDR3aa: CASSPRPSGSRYEQYF

j_gene: .
v_gene: TRBV5-1
d_gene: .
CDR3aa: CASSLGSGPEQYF

j_gene: TRBJ2-3
v_gene: TRBV18
d_gene: .
CDR3aa: CASSPPYSSTDTQYF

j_gene: TRBJ2-1
v_gene: TRBV19
d_gene: TRBD2
CDR3aa: CASSIGLAGVANEQFF

j_gene: TRBJ1-2
v_gene: TRBV4-1
d_gene: TRBD1
CDR3aa: CASAPRTGDYGYTF

j_gene: TRBJ1-5
v_gene: TRBV5-8
d_gene: .
CDR3aa: CASSLDIGRAGQPQHF

j_gene: TRBJ2-3
v_gene: TRBV5-6
d_gene: .
CDR3aa: CASSQDSPPQYF

j_gene: TRBJ2-1
v_gene: TRBV27
d_gene: TRBD2
CDR3aa: CASSPTGTSGNEQFF

j_gene: TRBJ2-7
v_gene: TRBV27
d_gene: TRBD2
CDR3aa: CASSFLSSSGSYEQYF

j_gene: TRBJ1-5
v_gene: TRBV2
d_gene: TRBD1
CDR3aa: CASSGGQGRNQPQHF

j_gene: TRBJ2-6
v_gene: TRBV30
d_gene: .
CDR3aa: CASSLGAGQSGANVLTF

j_gene: TRBJ2-6
v_gene: TRBV21-1
d_gene: .
CDR3aa: CASSTVPGQGRSSGANVLTF

j_gene: TRBJ2-7
v_gene: TRBV6-5
d_gene: TRBD1
CDR3aa: CASSPGTGPYEQYF

j_gene: TRBJ2-7
v_gene: TRBV7-2
d_gene: TRBD2
CDR3aa: CASSQGDSWTSGNYEQYF

j_gene: TRBJ2-1
v_gene: TRBV7-6
d_gene: .
CDR3aa: CASSLGPDNEQFF

j_gene: TRBJ2-1
v_gene: TRBV5-5
d_gene: TRBD2
CDR3aa: CASSWGTSFPNEQFF

j_gene: TRBJ1-2
v_gene: TRBV28
d_gene: TRBD1
CDR3aa: CASSFAAGGLGGYTF

j_gene: TRBJ1-2
v_gene: TRBV27
d_gene: TRBD1
CDR3aa: CASSQGDGYTF

j_gene: TRBJ2-7
v_gene: TRBV14
d_gene: .
CDR3aa: CASSQNWYEQYF

j_gene: TRBJ2-7
v_gene: TRBV30
d_gene: .
CDR3aa: CAWRPPGSRAEQYF

j_gene: .
v_gene: TRBV7-3
d_gene: .
CDR3aa: CASSSGAGEQYF

j_gene: TRBJ2-5
v_gene: TRBV7-2
d_gene: .
CDR3aa: CASSERQPQGETQYF

j_gene: TRBJ2-2
v_gene: TRBV5-1
d_gene: TRBD2
CDR3aa: CASSRLAGGRAGELFF

j_gene: TRBJ2-7
v_gene: TRBV5-1
d_gene: TRBD2
CDR3aa: CASSYASGSYEQYF

j_gene: TRBJ2-1
v_gene: TRBV2
d_gene: .
CDR3aa: CASPGSSYNEQFF

j_gene: TRBJ1-4
v_gene: TRBV6-6
d_gene: TRBD1
CDR3aa: CASSYPGQKEKLFF

j_gene: TRBJ1-3
v_gene: TRBV6-1
d_gene: TRBD1
CDR3aa: CASSGLTGGKGNTIYF

j_gene: TRBJ2-1
v_gene: TRBV7-3
d_gene: TRBD2
CDR3aa: CASRGGNEQFF

j_gene: TRBJ2-3
v_gene: TRBV7-9
d_gene: TRBD2
CDR3aa: CASSLSGRASDTQYF

j_gene: TRBJ2-7
v_gene: TRBV28
d_gene: .
CDR3aa: CASSPSGQPYEQYF

j_gene: TRBJ1-5
v_gene: TRBV27
d_gene: TRBD1
CDR3aa: CASKSWRTGDQPQHF

j_gene: TRBJ2-7
v_gene: TRBV9
d_gene: TRBD1
CDR3aa: CASSPGQGADEQYF

j_gene: TRBJ1-2
v_gene: TRBV27
d_gene: .
CDR3aa: CASSGPLVDGYTF

j_gene: TRBJ1-2
v_gene: TRBV6-1
d_gene: TRBD1
CDR3aa: CASKGTGVYGYTF

j_gene: TRBJ2-1
v_gene: TRBV11-3
d_gene: .
CDR3aa: CASSPREAGPYNEQFF

j_gene: TRBJ2-1
v_gene: TRBV10-3
d_gene: .
CDR3aa: CAISESTRYEQFF

j_gene: TRBJ2-2
v_gene: TRBV7-8
d_gene: TRBD2
CDR3aa: CASSLLASGDTGELFF

j_gene: TRBJ2-1
v_gene: TRBV10-1
d_gene: .
CDR3aa: CASSERGEQFF

j_gene: .
v_gene: TRBV2
d_gene: TRBD1
CDR3aa: CASTGTVTYEQYF

j_gene: TRBJ2-7
v_gene: TRBV5-8
d_gene: TRBD1
CDR3aa: CASSKGQVMSYEQYF

j_gene: TRBJ2-7
v_gene: TRBV6-1
d_gene: TRBD2
CDR3aa: CASSEMASGSYEQYF

j_gene: TRBJ2-1
v_gene: TRBV14
d_gene: .
CDR3aa: CASSQGPYNEQFF

j_gene: TRBJ1-1
v_gene: TRBV4-1
d_gene: TRBD1
CDR3aa: CASSSGQGALNTEAFF

j_gene: TRBJ2-1
v_gene: TRBV10-1
d_gene: .
CDR3aa: CASSEKGGYNEQFF

j_gene: TRBJ1-4
v_gene: TRBV28
d_gene: TRBD1
CDR3aa: CASNPQGGIPTNEKLFF

j_gene: TRBJ2-6
v_gene: TRBV5-1
d_gene: .
CDR3aa: CASSLMQMLSGANVLTF

j_gene: TRBJ1-1
v_gene: TRBV11-2
d_gene: .
CDR3aa: CASSLIVEAFF

j_gene: TRBJ1-3
v_gene: TRBV7-9
d_gene: TRBD1
CDR3aa: CASSQPGRQGAPGNTIYF

j_gene: TRBJ1-2
v_gene: TRBV19
d_gene: .
CDR3aa: CASIVSGGAGLTYGYTF

j_gene: TRBJ2-1
v_gene: TRBV7-2
d_gene: TRBD2
CDR3aa: CASSTSGSTLNEQFF